The rows below give T cell receptor beta chains drawn from one sample of a study of early stage breast cancer tumors. Here immunoSEQ multiplex PCR was the method, and the copy in TCRdb shows in-frame clones only, minus some. The sample includes about 2,600 clones, about 61% of them seen just once. Sequencing was performed on normal breast tissue next to the tumor. Source of these receptors: a person in their fifties with breast cancer. CDR3s include the opening cysteine and the closing phenylalanine or tryptophan. D genes are given only for firm matches. Clone size is stated in some rows and not others, as once, few, many or a class when expanded.

j_gene: TRBJ2-7
d_gene: -
abundance: -
v_gene: TRBV4-3
CDR3aa: CASSPYGGPYEQYF
CDR3nt: TGCGCCAGCAGCCCCTACGGGGGACCCTACGAGCAGTACTTC

j_gene: TRBJ2-7
d_gene: -
abundance: -
v_gene: TRBV27
CDR3aa: CASSRWSTGSYEQYF
CDR3nt: TGTGCCAGCAGTCGCTGGTCGACAGGTAGCTACGAGCAGTACTTC

j_gene: TRBJ2-1
d_gene: TRBD2
abundance: once
v_gene: TRBV7-9
CDR3aa: CASSETSGGHNEQFF
CDR3nt: TGTGCCAGCAGCGAGACTAGCGGGGGGCACAATGAGCAGTTCTTC

j_gene: TRBJ2-1
d_gene: -
abundance: -
v_gene: TRBV6-6
CDR3aa: CASGRGANNEQFF
CDR3nt: TGTGCCAGCGGGCGAGGGGCCAACAATGAGCAGTTCTTC

j_gene: TRBJ2-2
d_gene: TRBD2
abundance: -
v_gene: TRBV2
CDR3aa: CASTPGLAFGTGELFF
CDR3nt: TGTGCCAGCACTCCGGGACTAGCGTTCGGGACCGGGGAGCTGTTTTTT

j_gene: TRBJ1-6
d_gene: TRBD1
abundance: few
v_gene: TRBV23-1
CDR3aa: CASSLGVGTGPEESPLHF
CDR3nt: TGCGCCAGCAGTCTAGGGGTCGGGACAGGGCCCGAGGAATCACCCCTCCACTTT

j_gene: TRBJ2-3
d_gene: -
abundance: -
v_gene: TRBV19
CDR3aa: CASTRAADTQYF
CDR3nt: TGTGCCAGTACCCGGGCGGCAGATACGCAGTATTTT

j_gene: TRBJ2-2
d_gene: TRBD1
abundance: -
v_gene: TRBV6-4
CDR3aa: CASSRFGTGSNTGELFF
CDR3nt: TGTGCCAGCAGTAGGTTCGGGACAGGGTCGAACACCGGGGAGCTGTTTTTT

j_gene: TRBJ1-1
d_gene: -
abundance: once
v_gene: TRBV2
CDR3aa: CASSEDRRDTEAFF
CDR3nt: TGTGCCAGCAGTGAAGACCGACGTGACACTGAAGCTTTCTTT

j_gene: TRBJ1-4
d_gene: TRBD1
abundance: -
v_gene: TRBV28
CDR3aa: CASSSVTGMGEKLFF
CDR3nt: TGTGCCAGCAGTTCCGTGACAGGGATGGGTGAAAAACTGTTTTTT

j_gene: TRBJ2-7
d_gene: -
abundance: -
v_gene: TRBV2
CDR3aa: CASSDGQSNYEQYF
CDR3nt: TGTGCCAGCAGTGATGGTCAGTCGAACTACGAGCAGTACTTC

j_gene: TRBJ1-4
d_gene: TRBD1
abundance: -
v_gene: TRBV10-3
CDR3aa: CAIGGQGTTNEKLFF
CDR3nt: TGTGCCATCGGGGGACAGGGGACAACTAATGAAAAACTGTTTTTT

j_gene: TRBJ2-3
d_gene: -
abundance: few
v_gene: TRBV4-1
CDR3aa: CASSQDYATQYF
CDR3nt: TGCGCCAGCAGCCAAGATTACGCTACGCAGTATTTT

j_gene: TRBJ2-7
d_gene: TRBD2
abundance: -
v_gene: TRBV10-3
CDR3aa: CAIALAGEEQYF
CDR3nt: TGTGCCATCGCTCTAGCGGGGGAAGAGCAGTACTTC

j_gene: TRBJ2-7
d_gene: -
abundance: -
v_gene: TRBV9
CDR3aa: CASSPTSSTGAYEQYF
CDR3nt: TGTGCCAGCAGCCCCACTAGCTCCACAGGGGCCTACGAGCAGTACTTC

j_gene: TRBJ1-1
d_gene: TRBD1
abundance: -
v_gene: TRBV18
CDR3aa: CASSPQGANTEAFF
CDR3nt: TGTGCCAGCTCACCACAGGGGGCTAACACTGAAGCTTTCTTT

j_gene: TRBJ2-5
d_gene: TRBD2
abundance: -
v_gene: TRBV5-4
CDR3aa: CASSQAGTSQETQYF
CDR3nt: TGTGCCAGCAGCCAAGCGGGAACTTCCCAAGAGACCCAGTACTTC

j_gene: TRBJ2-1
d_gene: -
abundance: -
v_gene: TRBV11-2
CDR3aa: CASSQRRSLDEQFF
CDR3nt: TGTGCCAGCAGCCAACGACGGTCTTTGGATGAGCAGTTCTTC

j_gene: TRBJ1-2
d_gene: -
abundance: -
v_gene: TRBV15
CDR3aa: CATSRDQGGRGYTF
CDR3nt: TGTGCCACCAGCAGAGATCAAGGGGGACGTGGCTACACCTTC

j_gene: TRBJ1-4
d_gene: -
abundance: few
v_gene: TRBV27
CDR3aa: CASSPRWVTNEKLFF
CDR3nt: TGTGCCAGCAGTCCCCGATGGGTAACTAATGAAAAACTGTTTTTT

j_gene: TRBJ1-2
d_gene: -
abundance: -
v_gene: TRBV27
CDR3aa: CASSLSPDGNYGYTF
CDR3nt: TGTGCCAGCAGTTTATCCCCGGACGGTAACTATGGCTACACCTTC

j_gene: TRBJ2-7
d_gene: TRBD1
abundance: -
v_gene: TRBV19
CDR3aa: CASSIGTGQPYEQYF
CDR3nt: TGTGCCAGTAGTATAGGGACGGGACAGCCCTACGAGCAGTACTTC

j_gene: TRBJ2-2
d_gene: TRBD2
abundance: -
v_gene: TRBV25-1
CDR3aa: CASSARLAGSNTGELFF
CDR3nt: TGTGCCAGCAGTGCCCGACTAGCGGGGTCGAACACCGGGGAGCTGTTTTTT

j_gene: TRBJ2-7
d_gene: -
abundance: few
v_gene: TRBV11-2
CDR3aa: CASSLGQGPYEQYF
CDR3nt: TGTGCCAGCAGCTTAGGTCAGGGACCTTACGAGCAGTACTTC

j_gene: TRBJ2-7
d_gene: -
abundance: -
v_gene: TRBV30
CDR3aa: CAWSAWAGPYEQYF
CDR3nt: TGTGCCTGGAGTGCCTGGGCGGGTCCTTACGAGCAGTACTTC

j_gene: TRBJ2-7
d_gene: TRBD1
abundance: -
v_gene: TRBV5-3
CDR3aa: CASSSGTGPYEQYF
CDR3nt: TGTGCCAGCAGCTCCGGGACAGGACCCTACGAGCAGTACTTC

j_gene: TRBJ2-3
d_gene: -
abundance: -
v_gene: TRBV5-4
CDR3aa: CASSLEPASTDTQYF
CDR3nt: TGTGCCAGCAGCTTGGAACCCGCTAGCACAGATACGCAGTATTTT

j_gene: TRBJ2-2
d_gene: TRBD2
abundance: -
v_gene: TRBV7-8
CDR3aa: CASSQRTSGGGTGELFF
CDR3nt: TGTGCCAGCAGCCAAAGGACTAGCGGGGGGGGAACCGGGGAGCTGTTTTTT

j_gene: TRBJ2-7
d_gene: -
abundance: large
v_gene: TRBV13
CDR3aa: CASSTRQVPYEQYF
CDR3nt: TGTGCCAGCAGCACCAGACAGGTACCCTACGAGCAGTACTTC